Listed below are T cell receptor beta chains from one sample, sequenced in a study of blood T cell repertoires in COVID-19. The data were produced by immunoSEQ multiplex PCR, yet TCRdb's version contains in-frame clones alone and is incomplete. This sample has 250,000 to 400,000 clones, with 90% found just once. Sample: peripheral blood. Receptor source: a woman aged 25 to 45 with COVID-19, enrolled during active disease. CDR3s include the opening cysteine and the closing phenylalanine or tryptophan. The order of the fields is J gene, V gene, clone size, D gene, CDR3 protein, CDR3 DNA. The D gene is left open where the match is weak. The listing skips clone size in some rows; elsewhere it reads once, few, many or a size class.

>TRBJ1-2|TRBV4-1|NA|NA
CASSQGGSLSYGYTF
TGCGCCAGCAGCCAAGGAGGTAGCCTCTCCTATGGCTACACCTTC
>TRBJ2-7|TRBV3-1/TRBV3-2|NA|TRBD2
CASSHDGGGSVYYEQYF
TGTGCCAGCAGCCACGATGGGGGAGGGTCGGTCTACTACGAGCAGTACTTC
>TRBJ2-7|TRBV4-1|NA|TRBD1
CASSHGQGAYEQYF
TGCGCCAGCAGCCACGGACAGGGAGCCTACGAGCAGTACTTC
>TRBJ1-1|TRBV12-3/TRBV12-4|NA|NA
CASRLTNEAFF
TGTGCCAGCAGACTTACGAATGAAGCTTTCTTT
>TRBJ2-1|TRBV27|NA|TRBD2
CASSLSSGRYNEQFF
TGTGCCAGCAGTTTATCCAGCGGGAGATACAATGAGCAGTTCTTC
>TRBJ2-6|TRBV10-3|NA|NA
CAISGAGGPSGANVLTF
TGTGCCATCAGTGGAGCGGGTGGACCCTCTGGGGCCAACGTCCTGACTTTC
>TRBJ1-5|TRBV19|NA|NA
CASRSGMFQPQHF
TGTGCCAGTAGGTCCGGGATGTTCCAGCCCCAGCATTTT
>TRBJ2-7|TRBV4-2|NA|TRBD2
CASSQDHETSFYEQYF
TGTGCCAGCAGCCAAGATCACGAGACTAGCTTCTACGAGCAGTACTTC
>TRBJ1-2|TRBV6-5|NA|NA
CASNQGRVGYTF
TGTGCCAGCAACCAGGGGAGAGTTGGCTACACCTTC
>TRBJ2-5|TRBV5-1|NA|TRBD1
CASSQDRGRETQYF
TGCGCCAGCAGCCAGGACAGGGGCCGAGAGACCCAGTACTTC
>TRBJ1-5|TRBV7-2|NA|NA
CASSLAQGSNQPQHF
TGTGCCAGCAGCTTAGCCCAGGGGAGTAATCAGCCCCAGCATTTT
>TRBJ1-2|TRBV9|once|TRBD1
CASSVDPGQGSYGYTF
TGTGCCAGCAGCGTAGACCCCGGACAGGGGTCCTATGGCTACACCTTC
>TRBJ1-2|TRBV3-1/TRBV3-2|NA|NA
CASSYRTPGGYGYTF
TGTGCCAGCAGCTATAGGACCCCCGGAGGCTATGGCTACACCTTC
>TRBJ1-4|TRBV5-1|NA|NA
CASSLVPPGQGPTNEKLFF
TGCGCCAGCAGCTTGGTTCCTCCGGGACAAGGTCCGACTAATGAAAAACTGTTTTTT
>TRBJ2-6|TRBV19|NA|NA
CASRPTRAGANVLTF
TGTGCCAGTAGACCCACCCGGGCTGGGGCCAACGTCCTGACTTTC
>TRBJ2-7|TRBV5-6|NA|TRBD2
CASSEGLAGTYEQYF
TGTGCCAGCAGCGAGGGACTAGCGGGTACCTACGAGCAGTACTTC
>TRBJ2-1|TRBV7-2|NA|NA
CASSQTSYNEQFF
TGTGCCAGCAGCCAAACTTCCTACAATGAGCAGTTCTTC
>TRBJ2-7|TRBV6-5|NA|NA
CASSYSVNYEQYF
TGTGCCAGCAGTTATAGCGTCAACTACGAGCAGTACTTC
>TRBJ1-2|TRBV20-1|few|NA
CSASPTGDYGYTF
TGCAGTGCTAGTCCGACAGGCGACTATGGCTACACCTTC
>TRBJ1-1|TRBV28|NA|NA
CASSSPNPGPNEAFF
TGTGCCAGCAGTTCTCCTAACCCAGGGCCCAATGAAGCTTTCTTT
>TRBJ1-6|TRBV4-2|NA|NA
CASSLLVASSPLHF
TGTGCCAGCAGCCTCCTTGTGGCAAGTTCACCCCTCCACTTT
>TRBJ2-3|TRBV2|NA|TRBD2
CASSLGTSGHPTDTQYF
TGTGCCAGCAGCTTGGGGACTAGCGGGCACCCCACAGATACGCAGTATTTT
>TRBJ1-1|TRBV5-4|NA|NA
CASSVPTEQRAFF
TGTGCCAGCAGCGTCCCTACGGAGCAGCGGGCTTTCTTT
>TRBJ1-2|TRBV6-5|NA|NA
CASSPDKNYGYTF
TGTGCCAGCAGCCCGGACAAGAACTATGGCTACACCTTC